Presented here are 32 T cell receptor beta chains from one specimen sequenced in a study of CD8 T cells in Susac syndrome. After extraction with the RNeasy kit, roughly 0.5 to 1 ug of the RNA was reverse transcribed using random hexamers. TCRdb itself ran the immunoSEQ multiplex PCR reads through MiXCR, one entry per CDR3 protein. The repertoire holds roughly 200,000 distinct CDR3 sequences, with 85% to 95% as singletons. The sample comprised CD4+ T cells from PBMCs. These receptors all stem from a human donor with multiple sclerosis.

The rearrangement links TRBV12-3 or TRBV12-4 to TRBJ1-2; D gene uncertain. The V gene lost 7 bases and the J gene lost 8 bases, with 20 bases spanning the gap. The CDR3 length is 14 residues. The CDR3 spells CASTLGPGDEGYTF. As DNA, the CDR3 is TGTGCCAGCACCCTCGGACCGGGAGACGAGGGCTACACCTTC.

V usage is TRBV14 and J usage is TRBJ1-4, with D perhaps matching TRBD1 (5 bases). The ends were cut back, 1 base at V and 11 bases at J, with 20 bases in the middle. CDR3 length: 16 residues. In germline, CDR1 is SGHDN, CDR2 FVKESK. CDR3 amino acids: CASSQGEGRRDEKLFF. CDR3 nucleotide sequence: TGTGCCAGCAGCCAAGGGGAAGGCAGGCGGGACGAGAAACTGTTTTTT. The full variable domain, rest sourced from reference TRBV14 and TRBJ1-4, is EAGVTQFPSHSVIEKGQTVTLRCDPISGHDNLYWYRRVMGKEIKFLLHFVKESKQDESGMPNNRFLAERTGGTYSTLKVQPAELEDSGVYFCASSQGEGRRDEKLFFGSGTQLSVL.

The CDR3 coding sequence is TGTGCCAGCAGCGTAGAGGCAGCCGTGGATTCACCCCTCCACTTT. Translation: CASSVEAAVDSPLHF. The V gene is TRBV9, the J gene TRBJ1-6; D unresolved. Germline CDR1 is SGDLS and CDR2 is YYNGEE. V was pared by 0 bases and J by 8 bases, with 12 bases between. The CDR3 is made up of 15 amino acids.

This clonotype has only one observation. The rearrangement uses TRBV25-1 and TRBJ2-6; D ambiguous. V was clipped by 6 bases and J by 0 bases, with 15 bases between them. Germline-derived CDR1 and CDR2 are MGHDK and SYGVNS. The CDR3 runs to 17 residues. The CDR3 is CASSPLKGISGANVLTF. CDR3 in DNA: TGTGCCAGCAGCCCCTTGAAAGGGATCTCTGGGGCCAACGTCCTGACTTTC.

The chain joins TRBV3-1 to TRBJ2-1; tentatively, D is TRBD2 (5 bases). The CDR3 is made up of 14 amino acids. Germline CDR1 reads LGHDT; CDR2 reads YNNKEL (reference sequence). Deletions cut 3 bases from V and 8 bases from J, with 14 bases between. Here the CDR3 DNA reads TGTGCCAGCAGCCATGCGAGAGGGTGGGATGAGCAGTTCTTC. It is translated as CASSHARGWDEQFF.

The chain is built from TRBV7-2 and TRBJ1-2; 7 positions agree with TRBD1. This CDR3 spans 13 amino acids. Germline lookup yields CDR1 SGHTA and CDR2 FQGNSA. The V gene end was trimmed by 1 base and the J gene end by 7 bases; junction bases not matched to a gene: 3. This chain's CDR3 is CASSLETGSGYTF. As DNA, the CDR3 is TGTGCCAGCAGCTTAGAGACAGGGAGTGGCTACACCTTC.

The V gene is TRBV7-9, the J gene TRBJ1-6, with 7 bases aligning to TRBD1. J gave up 7 bases and V 4 bases, and 7 bases lay outside the gene matches. Germline CDR1 SEHNR, CDR2 FQNEAQ (reference sequence). CDR3 size: 15 residues. Written as DNA, the CDR3 is TGTGCCAGCAGCTCAGAGGGGGCGGCAAATTCACCCCTCCACTTT. Residues: CASSSEGAANSPLHF.

The rearrangement joins TRBV29-1 to TRBJ2-1, with D possibly being TRBD1 (6 bases). From germline, CDR1 is SQVTM and CDR2 ANQGSEA. This CDR3 spans 13 amino acids. The V gene lost 3 bases and the J gene lost 5 bases, with 11 bases spanning the gap. In DNA form, the CDR3 reads TGCAGCGTTGACGGACAGAACGACAATGAGCAGTTCTTC. As protein: CSVDGQNDNEQFF.

This chain joins TRBV7-9 and TRBJ2-4; D unclear. Germline assignment: CDR1 SEHNR and CDR2 FQNEAQ (reference sequence). The CDR3 totals 14 residues. The V gene lost 5 bases and the J gene lost 9 bases, with 17 bases spanning the gap. CDR3 protein: CASSPSKDGGIQYF. The CDR3 coding sequence is TGTGCCAGCAGCCCATCAAAAGATGGCGGCATTCAGTACTTC.

J is TRBJ2-7 and V is TRBV6-1; the match to TRBD1 covers 7 bases. V was pared by 6 bases and J by 1 base, with 12 bases of the junction left unmatched. This CDR3 spans 16 amino acids. Per germline, CDR1 MNHNS and CDR2 SASEGT. The CDR3 loop is CASSRGPGTASYEQYF. The CDR3 DNA reads as TGTGCCAGCAGCCGGGGTCCCGGGACAGCATCCTACGAGCAGTACTTC.

The J gene is TRBJ2-5, the V gene TRBV15; D remains unclear. The CDR3 loop spans 14 amino acids. V dropped 3 bases and J dropped 7 bases, with 15 bases sitting between them. Germline values: CDR1 LNHNV, CDR2 YYDKDF (reference sequence). The CDR3 loop is CATSSGHLRSTQYF. The CDR3 coding sequence is TGTGCCACCAGCAGTGGGCACCTAAGGTCGACCCAGTACTTC.

CDR3 residues: CASRIAGGHYNEQFF. For the CDR3, the DNA is TGTGCCAGCCGTATAGCGGGGGGGCACTACAATGAGCAGTTCTTC. The chain recombines TRBV27 with TRBJ2-1, with 11 bases matching TRBD2. Per germline, CDR1 MNHEY and CDR2 SMNVEV (reference sequence). This CDR3 has 15 residues. With 8 bases clipped from V and 3 bases from J, the junction kept 6 bases outside the gene matches.

The J gene is TRBJ1-6, the V gene TRBV30; D may be TRBD1 (6 bases). The germline V gene encodes CDR1 GTSNPN and CDR2 SVGIG (reference sequence). Between the trimmed V and J ends, which lost 2 bases and 3 bases, there was a span of 17 bases. This CDR3 has 17 residues. The CDR3 sequence is CAWSISTPQGYNSPLHF. In nucleotides, the CDR3 is TGTGCCTGGAGTATTTCCACTCCACAGGGCTATAATTCACCCCTCCACTTT.

This clonotype is a singleton in its sample. The rearrangement uses TRBV7-9 and TRBJ1-2, with D unclear. The CDR3 consists of 15 residues. Germline V gene sequence: CDR1 SEHNR, CDR2 FQNEAQ (reference sequence). V lost 8 bases and J lost 13, with 29 bases in between. CDR3 in amino acids: CASYPRGGSRYNGTF. In DNA form, the CDR3 reads TGTGCCAGCTACCCTCGGGGAGGGTCTAGGTATAACGGCACCTTC.

The V gene is TRBV5-1, the J gene TRBJ2-3; D unclear. CDR1 SGHRS and CDR2 YFSETQ come from the germline V gene. The CDR3 loop spans 12 amino acids. V was trimmed by 4 bases and J by 3 bases, leaving 6 bases between them. This chain's CDR3 is CASSDLTDTQYF. As DNA, the CDR3 is TGCGCCAGCAGCGACCTAACAGATACGCAGTATTTT.

This chain joins TRBV2 and TRBJ2-5; 7 bases agree with TRBD2. J was trimmed by 5 bases and V by 0 bases; bases with no gene match: 3. CDR1 is SNHLY, CDR2 FYNNEI, per germline. The CDR3 has 14 amino acids. CDR3 residues: CASSEAPLAETQYF. The CDR3 nucleotides are TGTGCCAGCAGTGAAGCTCCACTAGCGGAGACCCAGTACTTC.

The chain carries TRBV29-1 and TRBJ2-1; TRBD1 matches 8 bases. J gave up 2 bases and V 7 bases, and 10 bases lay outside the gene matches. The CDR3 runs 15 residues. Germline V gene lookup returns CDR1 SQVTM and CDR2 ANQGSEA. Written as DNA, the CDR3 is TGCAGCGCCGGTACCGCAGGGGGCGCCTACAATGAGCAGTTCTTC. This encodes CSAGTAGGAYNEQFF.

This chain uses TRBV30 with TRBJ2-3; D not certain. The germline V gene has CDR1 GTSNPN and CDR2 SVGIG (reference sequence). The CDR3 is 12 amino acids. The V gene lost 5 bases and the J gene lost 1 base, with 7 bases spanning the gap. The CDR3 region is CAWGPRTDTQYF. CDR3 DNA: TGTGCCTGGGGACCCCGCACAGATACGCAGTATTTT.

The V gene is TRBV9, the J gene TRBJ1-3; weak D call: TRBD1 (6 bases). CDR3 length: 15 residues. CDR1 and CDR2 (germline): SGDLS, YYNGEE. V lost 5 bases to trimming and J lost 0 bases, with 12 bases between them. Here the CDR3 reads CASRRGLDSGNTIYF. The CDR3 DNA sequence: TGTGCCAGCAGACGGGGGCTTGACTCTGGAAACACCATATATTTT.

The CDR3 reads CSDVRGGNTEAFF. The CDR3 DNA sequence: TGCAGTGATGTTCGGGGTGGAAACACTGAAGCTTTCTTT. The chain uses TRBV20-1 and TRBJ1-1; no reliable D call. Trimming pared 7 bases from V and 2 bases from J, leaving 14 bases between. Germline V gives CDR1 DFQATT, CDR2 SNEGSKA (reference sequence). The length of the CDR3 is 13 residues.

The rearrangement uses TRBV6-5 and TRBJ2-1; D unresolved. V was shortened by 6 bases and J by 5 bases, with 8 bases between the two germline ends. CDR1 and CDR2 (germline): MNHEY, SVGAGI. CDR3 size: 12 residues. Here the CDR3 DNA reads TGTGCCAGCAGACTATGGGACAATGAGCAGTTCTTC. Translating gives CASRLWDNEQFF.

The gene calls are TRBV9 and TRBJ2-1; 8 nucleotides match TRBD2. Germline assignment: CDR1 SGDLS and CDR2 YYNGEE. This CDR3 is built from 16 residues. Unmatched junction bases numbered 3, after V lost 1 base and J lost 0 bases. In nucleotides, the CDR3 is TGTGCCAGCAGCGTAAGTAGCGGGGACTCCTACAATGAGCAGTTCTTC. Encoded protein: CASSVSSGDSYNEQFF.

This chain uses TRBV27 with TRBJ2-5, with TRBD1 identical over 10 bases. The CDR3 covers 15 residues. The V segment lost 6 bases and the J segment 7 bases; nucleotides outside the gene matches: 11. Per germline, CDR1 MNHEY and CDR2 SMNVEV (reference sequence). The CDR3, as DNA: TGTGCCAGCAGGGCTAATACCGGGACAGGGGTGACCCAGTACTTC. This translates into CASRANTGTGVTQYF.

This chain links TRBV27 with TRBJ2-1, with D unresolved. CDR1 and CDR2 (germline): MNHEY, SMNVEV (reference sequence). V dropped 6 bases and J dropped 8 bases, with 8 bases sitting between them. This CDR3 comprises 11 residues. CDR3 region: CASSHTDEQFF. CDR3 sequence (DNA): TGTGCCAGCAGCCATACCGATGAGCAGTTCTTC.

The chain employs TRBV13 and TRBJ1-2; D gene uncertain. With 1 base removed from V and 4 bases from J, the gap between germline ends came to 10 bases. The CDR3 sequence is 14 residues long. In germline, CDR1 is PRHDT, CDR2 FYEKMQ (reference sequence). CDR3 protein: CASSLDVTVYGYTF. The CDR3, as DNA: TGTGCCAGCAGCTTAGACGTTACAGTCTATGGCTACACCTTC.

Here the CDR3 reads CASTSGTGNTEAFF. As DNA, the CDR3 is TGTGCCAGCACATCCGGGACAGGGAACACTGAAGCTTTCTTT. V is TRBV2 and J is TRBJ1-1; 8 positions match TRBD1. Unmatched junction bases numbered 5, after V lost 7 bases and J lost 1 base. Per germline, CDR1 SNHLY and CDR2 FYNNEI. CDR3 length: 14 amino acids. Based on the CDR3 plus reference TRBV2 and TRBJ1-1, the full variable domain is EPEVTQTPSHQVTQMGQEVILRCVPISNHLYFYWYRQILGQKVEFLVSFYNNEISEKSEIFDDQFSVERPDGSNFTLKIRSTKLEDSAMYFCASTSGTGNTEAFFGQGTRLTVV.

The V and J genes are TRBV4-1 and TRBJ2-5, with D uncertain. The V and J ends lost 0 bases and 2 bases respectively, with 10 bases between them. The CDR3 has 15 amino acids. The germline V gene encodes CDR1 MGHRA and CDR2 YSYEKL. CDR3 sequence reads: CASSQEVVLQETQYF. DNA for the CDR3: TGCGCCAGCAGCCAAGAAGTTGTCTTACAAGAGACCCAGTACTTC.

This clonotype occurred once. The chain uses TRBV3-1 and TRBJ1-2; D is undetermined. CDR1 and CDR2 from the germline V gene are LGHDT and YNNKEL (reference sequence). CDR3 length equals 14 residues. Trimming took off 0 bases at V and 6 bases at J, with 11 bases between the two ends. The CDR3 is CASSQEIAVNGYTF. The CDR3 region has the DNA TGTGCCAGCAGCCAAGAAATTGCAGTCAATGGCTACACCTTC.

The chain carries TRBV11-2 and TRBJ2-5; 8 bases fit TRBD2. Germline CDR1 is SGHAT and CDR2 is FQNNGV. This CDR3 has 14 amino acids. The trim removed 3 bases at V and 3 bases at J, leaving 3 bases unmatched. CDR3 protein: CASSLGLVKETQYF. Written as DNA, the CDR3 is TGTGCCAGCAGCTTGGGACTAGTAAAAGAGACCCAGTACTTC.

The genes are TRBV2 and TRBJ2-7, with D possibly TRBD1 on 6 matching bases. Germline CDR1 and CDR2: SNHLY and FYNNEI. This CDR3 has 15 amino acids. Trimming shortened V by 5 bases and J by 0 bases, and 14 bases separated the two germline ends. Written as DNA, the CDR3 is TGTGCCAGCAGTACCGGCGGACAGAGCTCCTACGAGCAGTACTTC. Translation gives CASSTGGQSSYEQYF.

The CDR3 reads CASSERSGRGNTEAFF. CDR3 sequence (DNA): TGTGCCAGCAGTGAAAGGAGTGGAAGGGGAAACACTGAAGCTTTCTTT. V gene TRBV2 combines with J gene TRBJ1-1, with a weak D call TRBD1 (5 bases). The CDR3 contains 16 residues. Germline V gene lookup returns CDR1 SNHLY and CDR2 FYNNEI. The V gene lost 2 bases and the J gene lost 2 bases, with 15 bases spanning the gap.

This chain connects TRBV29-1 to TRBJ1-3, with 7 nucleotides matching TRBD1. The CDR3 sequence is 14 residues long. Per germline, CDR1 SQVTM and CDR2 ANQGSEA. J gave up 4 bases and V 7 bases, and 10 bases lay outside the gene matches. In nucleotides, the CDR3 is TGCAGCGCCCTCGAGGGGGCTTCGGGAAACACCATATATTTT. It is translated as CSALEGASGNTIYF.